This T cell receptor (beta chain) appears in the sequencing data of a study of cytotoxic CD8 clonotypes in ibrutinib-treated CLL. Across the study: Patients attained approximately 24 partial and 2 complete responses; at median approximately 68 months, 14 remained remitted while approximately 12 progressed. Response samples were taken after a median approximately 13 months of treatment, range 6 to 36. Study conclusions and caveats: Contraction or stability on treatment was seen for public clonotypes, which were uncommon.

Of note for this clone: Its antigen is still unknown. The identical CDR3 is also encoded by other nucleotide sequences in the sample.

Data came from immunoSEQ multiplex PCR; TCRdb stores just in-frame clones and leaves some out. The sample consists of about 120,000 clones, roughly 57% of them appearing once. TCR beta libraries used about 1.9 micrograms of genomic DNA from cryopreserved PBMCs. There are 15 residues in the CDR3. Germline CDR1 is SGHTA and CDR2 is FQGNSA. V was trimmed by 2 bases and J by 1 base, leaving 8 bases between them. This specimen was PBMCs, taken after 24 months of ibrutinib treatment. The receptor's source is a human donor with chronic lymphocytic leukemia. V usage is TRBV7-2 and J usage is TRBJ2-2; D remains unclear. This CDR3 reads CASSLWTVNTGELFF. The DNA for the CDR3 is TGTGCCAGCAGCTTATGGACGGTGAACACCGGGGAGCTGTTTTTT.